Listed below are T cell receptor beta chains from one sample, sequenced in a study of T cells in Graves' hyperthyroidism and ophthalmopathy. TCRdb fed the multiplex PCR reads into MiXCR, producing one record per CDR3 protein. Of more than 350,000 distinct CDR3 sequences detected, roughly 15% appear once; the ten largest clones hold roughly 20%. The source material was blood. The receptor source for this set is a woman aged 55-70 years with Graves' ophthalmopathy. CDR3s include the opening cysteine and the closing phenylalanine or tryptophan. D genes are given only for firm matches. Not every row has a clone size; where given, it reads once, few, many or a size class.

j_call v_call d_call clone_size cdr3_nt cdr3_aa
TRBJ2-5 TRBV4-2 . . TGTGCCAGCAGCCAAGAGAGGGAAGAGACCCAGTACTTC CASSQEREETQYF
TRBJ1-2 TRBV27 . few TGTGCCAGCAGTTTATCAGGGGAGAACTATGGCTACACCTTC CASSLSGENYGYTF
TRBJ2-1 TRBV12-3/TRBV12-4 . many TGTGCCAGCAGTTTTCGCGGGACCTACAATGAGCAGTTCTTC CASSFRGTYNEQFF
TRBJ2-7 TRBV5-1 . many TGCGCCAGCAGCTTGGAGGGGCGCCAAGGGCGATCCTACGAGCAGTACTTC CASSLEGRQGRSYEQYF
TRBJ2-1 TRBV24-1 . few TGTGCCACCAGTGATGATGGGGGGACCCGAGGACGGTACAATGAGCAGTTCTTC CATSDDGGTRGRYNEQFF
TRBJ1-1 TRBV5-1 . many TGCGCCAGCAGCTTTTTTCATGGCCAGGGGAGGACTGAAGCTTTCTTT CASSFFHGQGRTEAFF
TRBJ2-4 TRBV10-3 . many TGTGCCATCAGTCCCTGGGGGCAGGGCCTAGCCAAAAACATTCAGTACTTC CAISPWGQGLAKNIQYF
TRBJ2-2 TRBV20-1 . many TGCAGTGCCCCCAGACTAGGATCCGGGGAGCTGTTTTTT CSAPRLGSGELFF
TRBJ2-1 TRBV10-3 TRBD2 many TGTGCCATCAGTGCGGGGGGAAGCGGATCCAATGAGCAGTTCTTC CAISAGGSGSNEQFF
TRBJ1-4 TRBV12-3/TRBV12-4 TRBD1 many TGTGCCAGCAGTCTCTCAGGGGGACGGGAAAAACTGTTTTTT CASSLSGGREKLFF
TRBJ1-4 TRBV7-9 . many TGTGCCAGCAGCTCCAGGGACTTTAATGAAAAACTGTTTTTT CASSSRDFNEKLFF
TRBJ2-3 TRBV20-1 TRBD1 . TGCAGTGCTATCACAGGGGGCTCAGATACGCAGTATTTT CSAITGGSDTQYF
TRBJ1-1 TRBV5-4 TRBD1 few TGTGCCAGCAGCTTGGGACAGGGGATTGGGTCGACTGAAGCTTTCTTT CASSLGQGIGSTEAFF
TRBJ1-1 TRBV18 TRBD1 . TGTGCCAGCTCACAACAGGGGGTAACTGAAGCTTTCTTT CASSQQGVTEAFF
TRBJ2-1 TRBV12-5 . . TGTGCTAGTGGTTTTCTGGGACCAGGTGGGCTCCATGAGCAGTTCTTC CASGFLGPGGLHEQFF
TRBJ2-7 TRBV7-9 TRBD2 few TGTGCCAGCAGCCCCGTCAGCGGGGAGTCCTACGAGCAGTACTTC CASSPVSGESYEQYF
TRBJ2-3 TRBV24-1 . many TGTGCCACCAGTGATTTGGACCTGGCAGATACGCAGTATTTT CATSDLDLADTQYF
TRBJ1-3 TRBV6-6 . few TGTGCCAGCAGTTACAAGGGCAGATACTCTGGAAACACCATATATTTT CASSYKGRYSGNTIYF
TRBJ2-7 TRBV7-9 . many TGTGCCAGCAGCTCAGAGACGGGGGAAACCTACGAGCAGTACTTC CASSSETGETYEQYF
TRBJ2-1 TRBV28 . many TGTGCCAGCAGTTTGGAGCACTTTGGTGAGCAGTTCTTC CASSLEHFGEQFF
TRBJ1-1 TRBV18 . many TGTGCCAGCTCACCATACAGGGATGTCACTGAAGCTTTCTTT CASSPYRDVTEAFF
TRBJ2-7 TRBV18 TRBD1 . TGTGCCAGCTCACCGGGACAGTCTTCATCCTACGAGCAGTACTTC CASSPGQSSSYEQYF
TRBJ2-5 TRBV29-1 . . TGCAGCGTTGTAGGGCAGGCTGGAGAGACCCAGTACTTC CSVVGQAGETQYF
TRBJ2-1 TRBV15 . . TGTGCCACCAGCAGATCCGGCCGATACAATGAGCAGTTCTTC CATSRSGRYNEQFF
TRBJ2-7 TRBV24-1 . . TGTGCCACCCGGACAACCTCCTACGAGCAGTACTTC CATRTTSYEQYF
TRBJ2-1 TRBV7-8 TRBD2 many TGTGCCAGCAGCCAAGAGGTGCTAGCGGGAGTGGATGAGCAGTTCTTC CASSQEVLAGVDEQFF
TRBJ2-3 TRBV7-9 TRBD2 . TGTGCCAGCAGCTTGGGGCAACTAGCGGGAGTTAGGGATACGCAGTATTTT CASSLGQLAGVRDTQYF
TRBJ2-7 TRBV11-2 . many TGTGCCAGCAGCTTAGCTGCACTAGTTTACAAGCAGTACTTC CASSLAALVYKQYF
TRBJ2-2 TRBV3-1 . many TGTGCCAGCAGCCAAGCGGTAGGAACCCTTTCTGCCGGGGAGCTGTTTTTT CASSQAVGTLSAGELFF
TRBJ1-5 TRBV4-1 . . TGCGCCAGCAGCCACAGCGGGGGGGGTGGCAATCAGCCCCAGCATTTT CASSHSGGGGNQPQHF
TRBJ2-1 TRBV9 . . TGTGCCAGCAGCAACTGGGGGAGCAATGAGCAGTTCTTC CASSNWGSNEQFF
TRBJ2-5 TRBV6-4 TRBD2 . TGTGCCAGCAGCGGGACTAGCGGGGTGGCCTTTGGGACCCAGTACTTC CASSGTSGVAFGTQYF
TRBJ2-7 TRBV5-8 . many TGTGCCAGCAGCTTGGGTTCCGGGACTCGGACCTACGAGCAGTACTTC CASSLGSGTRTYEQYF
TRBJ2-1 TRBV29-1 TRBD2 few TGCAGCGTTTATCTAGCGGGAGGGCCAAATGAGCAGTTCTTC CSVYLAGGPNEQFF
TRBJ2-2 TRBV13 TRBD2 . TGTGCCAGCAGCACCGACCGACTAGCGGGACGGGCCGGGGAGCTGTTTTTT CASSTDRLAGRAGELFF
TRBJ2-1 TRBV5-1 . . TGCGCCAGCAGCTTGCACGGGGTACCTATCGGGGATCCCTACAATGAGCAGTTCTTC CASSLHGVPIGDPYNEQFF
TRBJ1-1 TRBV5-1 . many TGCGCCAGCAGCTTGGGAGGGGCCGGGAACACTGAAGCTTTCTTT CASSLGGAGNTEAFF
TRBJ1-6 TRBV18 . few TGTGCCAGCTCACGAGCTGGCTCGCCCTATAATTCACCCCTCCACTTT CASSRAGSPYNSPLHF
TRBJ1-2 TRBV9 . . TGTGCCAGCAGCGTAGCTAGCGGGGCCGCGGGGGGCTACACCTTC CASSVASGAAGGYTF
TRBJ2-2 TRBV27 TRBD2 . TGTGCCAGCAGTACCCTAGCGGGAGGGCCGGGGACCACCGGGGAGCTGTTTTTT CASSTLAGGPGTTGELFF
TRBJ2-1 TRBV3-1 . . TGTGCCAGCAGCCAGGGCGGTTCCCCGTTAAATGAGCAGTTCTTC CASSQGGSPLNEQFF
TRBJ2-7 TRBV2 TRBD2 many TGTGCCAGCAGTGATCCCGGGACTAGCGGCTACGAGCAGTACTTC CASSDPGTSGYEQYF
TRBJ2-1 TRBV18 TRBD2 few TGTGCCAGCTCAGGACGAGGGACTAGCGGGAACTTCTTC CASSGRGTSGNFF
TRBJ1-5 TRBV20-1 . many TGCAGTGCTACATACCTACGCAATCAGCCCCAGCATTTT CSATYLRNQPQHF
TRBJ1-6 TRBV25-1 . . TGTGCCAGCCTGCCTCGAGGACGTAATTCACCCCTCCACTTT CASLPRGRNSPLHF
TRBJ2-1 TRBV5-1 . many TGCGCCAGCAGGAAACCGGAGAGCTCCTACAATGAGCAGTTCTTC CASRKPESSYNEQFF
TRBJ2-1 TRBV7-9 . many TGTGCCAGCAGCTATAGAAACAATGAGCAGTTCTTC CASSYRNNEQFF
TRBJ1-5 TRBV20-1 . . TGCAGTGCTAGAGAGGCAGGGTTAAGTTGGATCGGCAATCAGCCCCAGCATTTT CSAREAGLSWIGNQPQHF
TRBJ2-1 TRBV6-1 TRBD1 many TGTGCCAGCAGTCCCACTAGGACAGGGACACACAATGAGCAGTTCTTC CASSPTRTGTHNEQFF
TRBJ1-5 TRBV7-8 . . TGTGCCAGCAGCTTAAGAGATCAGCCCCAGCATTTT CASSLRDQPQHF
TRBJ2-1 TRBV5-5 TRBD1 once TGTGCCAGCATGGGGGGGACAGGGGGCTCCTCCGACGGCTCCTACAATGAGCAGTTCTTC CASMGGTGGSSDGSYNEQFF
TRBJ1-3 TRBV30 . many TGTGCCTGGAGTCCGGGACGCAGCTCTGGAAACACCATATATTTT CAWSPGRSSGNTIYF
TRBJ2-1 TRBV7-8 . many TGTGCCAGCAGCTTTTATCGGGTAGGCAATGAGCAGTTCTTC CASSFYRVGNEQFF
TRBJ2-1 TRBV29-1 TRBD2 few TGCAGCGTGGGGATAAGCGGGAGGGGGTACAATGAGCAGTTCTTC CSVGISGRGYNEQFF
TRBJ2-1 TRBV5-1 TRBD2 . TGCGCCAGCAGCTTCGGGACTAGCGGGAGGAACTCCTACAATGAGCAGTTCTTC CASSFGTSGRNSYNEQFF
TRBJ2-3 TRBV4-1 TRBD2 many TGCGCCAGCAGCCAGATCCTGCAGCGGGAGGGCACAGATACGCAGTATTTT CASSQILQREGTDTQYF
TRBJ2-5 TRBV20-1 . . TGCAGTGCTAGAGAGAGGGGGTCAGGGGGGAAACAGTACTTC CSARERGSGGKQYF
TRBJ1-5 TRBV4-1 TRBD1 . TGCGCCAGCAGCCTCTCAGGGGGCGCGATTCATCAGCCCCAGCATTTT CASSLSGGAIHQPQHF